The 5 T cell receptor beta chains in this list originate from one sample, sequenced in a study of Ad26.COV2.S vaccination and SARS-CoV-2 variants. The treatment: around 19 received Ad26.COV2.S at low or high dose, single or two shots; about 5 received placebo; per-sample allocation not given. The study sampled participants on day 63 after the first vaccine or placebo injection. Profiled with immunoSEQ multiplex PCR; TCRdb holds only in-frame clones, not every one. Among fewer than 400,000 clones listed, roughly 90% were seen once. The sequenced sample was peripheral blood, obtained in a trial of Ad26.COV2.S vaccine versus placebo. These receptors were obtained from a person aged 18-60 years who received the Ad26.COV2.S COVID-19 vaccine or a placebo.

The chain recombines TRBV4-2 with TRBJ2-6; the D gene is possibly TRBD1 (5 bases). The V gene lost 3 bases and the J gene lost 1 base, with 7 bases spanning the gap. Germline loops: CDR1 LGHNA, CDR2 YNFKEQ. CDR3 size: 15 residues. The CDR3 region is CASSHHRSGANVLTF. The CDR3 DNA reads as TGTGCCAGCAGCCACCACAGGTCTGGGGCCAACGTCCTGACTTTC.

The gene calls are TRBV4-1 and TRBJ1-1; TRBD1 aligns across 10 bases. The CDR3 contains 18 residues. The V gene's germline CDR1 is MGHRA and CDR2 YSYEKL. After removal of 4 bases from V and 1 base from J, the junction contained 12 bases not matched to a gene. The CDR3, as DNA: TGCGCCAGCAGCCGTAATTCAGGGACAGGGGCATCGAACACTGAAGCTTTCTTT. It yields the protein CASSRNSGTGASNTEAFF.

The gene calls are TRBV28 and TRBJ1-2, with 8 bases matching TRBD1. V gave up 3 bases and J gave up 7 bases; unmatched junction bases: 13. CDR1 and CDR2 (germline): MDHEN, SYDVKM. The CDR3 contains 16 residues. CDR3 sequence reads: CASSLGLGQGTGGYTF. The DNA of the CDR3 is TGTGCCAGCAGTTTGGGTCTTGGACAGGGCACGGGTGGCTACACCTTC.

The chain uses TRBV4-1 and TRBJ2-7; 7 bases fit TRBD2. Germline CDR1 and CDR2: MGHRA and YSYEKL. V lost 1 base to trimming and J lost 0 bases; unmatched junction nucleotides: 3. The CDR3 is 15 residues long. CDR3 coding DNA: TGCGCCAGCAGCCAAGCCCAGCGGGACTCCTACGAGCAGTACTTC. This encodes CASSQAQRDSYEQYF.

The genes are TRBV3-1 (or the pseudogene TRBV3-2) and TRBJ2-7; no clear D gene. V lost 4 bases and J 4 bases, leaving 5 bases between the germline ends. This CDR3 has 11 residues. Germline CDR1 and CDR2: LGHDT and YNNKEL (reference sequence). The CDR3 loop is CASSLQYEQYF. The CDR3 region has the DNA TGTGCCAGCAGCCTCCAATACGAGCAGTACTTC.